This T cell receptor beta chain was captured in a study of CD8+ T cells in alopecia areata. Between the trimmed V and J ends, which lost 8 bases and 3 bases, there was a span of 13 bases. Germline CDR1 reads SQVTM; CDR2 reads ANQGSEA. The CDR3 runs to 12 residues. RNA was isolated and reverse transcribed to cDNA, the sequencing template. Data came from immunoSEQ multiplex PCR; TCRdb stores just in-frame clones and leaves some out. Of 170,000 or so clones listed, 50% to 60% are singletons. The receptor was isolated from a human donor with alopecia areata. The gene calls are TRBV29-1 and TRBJ1-1; the D gene is possibly TRBD1 (6 bases). This sample comprised CD4+ T cells sorted from blood, obtained at week 0. DNA for the CDR3: TGCAGCAGCAGGGGATTTGACACTGAAGCTTTCTTT. Protein sequence: CSSRGFDTEAFF.